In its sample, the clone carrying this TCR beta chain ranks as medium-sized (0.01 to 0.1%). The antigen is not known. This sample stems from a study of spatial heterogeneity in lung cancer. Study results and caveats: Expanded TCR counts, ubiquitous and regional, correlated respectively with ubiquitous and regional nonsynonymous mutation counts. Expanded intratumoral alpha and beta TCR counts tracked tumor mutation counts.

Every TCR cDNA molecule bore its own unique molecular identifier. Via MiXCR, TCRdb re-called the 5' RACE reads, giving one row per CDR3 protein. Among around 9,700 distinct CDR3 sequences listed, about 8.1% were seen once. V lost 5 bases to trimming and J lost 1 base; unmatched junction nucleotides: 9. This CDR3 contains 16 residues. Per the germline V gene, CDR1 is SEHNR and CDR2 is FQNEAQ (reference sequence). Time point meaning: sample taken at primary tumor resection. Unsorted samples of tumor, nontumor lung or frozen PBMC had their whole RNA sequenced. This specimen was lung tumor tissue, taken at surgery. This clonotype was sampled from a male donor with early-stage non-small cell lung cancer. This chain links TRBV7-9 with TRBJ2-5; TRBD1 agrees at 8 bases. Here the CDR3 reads CASSTRQGTSQETQYF. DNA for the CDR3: TGTGCCAGCAGCACTCGACAGGGGACAAGCCAAGAGACCCAGTACTTC. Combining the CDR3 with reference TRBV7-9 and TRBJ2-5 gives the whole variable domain DTGVSQNPRHKITKRGQNVTFRCDPISEHNRLYWYRQTLGQGPEFLTYFQNEAQLEKSRLLSDRFSAERPKGSFSTLEIQRTEQGDSAMYLCASSTRQGTSQETQYFGPGTRLLVL.